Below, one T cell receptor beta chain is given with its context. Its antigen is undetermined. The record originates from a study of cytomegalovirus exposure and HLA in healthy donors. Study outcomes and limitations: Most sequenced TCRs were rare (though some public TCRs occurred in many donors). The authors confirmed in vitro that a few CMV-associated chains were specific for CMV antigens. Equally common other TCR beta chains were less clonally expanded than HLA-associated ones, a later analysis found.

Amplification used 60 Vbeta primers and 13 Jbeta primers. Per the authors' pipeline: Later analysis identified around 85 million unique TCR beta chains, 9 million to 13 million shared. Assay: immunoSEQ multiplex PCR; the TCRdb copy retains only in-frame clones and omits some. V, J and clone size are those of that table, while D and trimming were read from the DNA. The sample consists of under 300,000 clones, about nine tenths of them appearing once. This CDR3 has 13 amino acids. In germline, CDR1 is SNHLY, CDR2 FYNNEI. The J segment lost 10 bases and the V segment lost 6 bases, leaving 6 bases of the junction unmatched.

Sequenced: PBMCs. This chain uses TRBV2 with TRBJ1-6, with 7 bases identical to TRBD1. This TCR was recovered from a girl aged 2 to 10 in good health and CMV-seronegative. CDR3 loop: CASRGTVGSPLHF. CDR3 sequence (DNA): TGTGCCAGCAGAGGGACAGTTGGGTCACCCCTCCACTTT. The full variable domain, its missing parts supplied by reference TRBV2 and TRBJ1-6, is EPEVTQTPSHQVTQMGQEVILRCVPISNHLYFYWYRQILGQKVEFLVSFYNNEISEKSEIFDDQFSVERPDGSNFTLKIRSTKLEDSAMYFCASRGTVGSPLHFGNGTRLTVT.